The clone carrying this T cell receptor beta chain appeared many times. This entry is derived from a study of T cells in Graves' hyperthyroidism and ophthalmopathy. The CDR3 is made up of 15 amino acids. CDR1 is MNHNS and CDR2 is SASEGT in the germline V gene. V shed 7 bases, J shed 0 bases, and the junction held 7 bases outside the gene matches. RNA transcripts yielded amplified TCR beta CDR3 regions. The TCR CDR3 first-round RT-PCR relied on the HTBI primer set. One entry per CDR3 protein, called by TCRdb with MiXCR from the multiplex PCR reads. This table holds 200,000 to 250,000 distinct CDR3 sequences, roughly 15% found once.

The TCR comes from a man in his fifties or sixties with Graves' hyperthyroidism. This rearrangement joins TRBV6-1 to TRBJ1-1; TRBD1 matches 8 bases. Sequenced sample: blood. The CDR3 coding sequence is TGTGCCAGCACCGCGACAGGGGCCCTGAACACTGAAGCTTTCTTT. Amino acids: CASTATGALNTEAFF.